This T cell receptor (beta chain) was sequenced in a study of tumor and adjacent non-tumor tissue in lung cancer (dated 2018 in TCRdb). Background for the entire study: The cohort included about a dozen adenocarcinoma, 2 squamous cell carcinoma and 1 small cell lung cancer patients. The approximately 15 patients were aged roughly 31 to 80 years, included 10 men and 5 women, and had TNM stage I to III disease. Sequencing generated a total of 130,000,000 or so productive TCRbeta reads, averaging around 4.3 million reads per sample. Using bulk TCRbeta repertoires from under 18 lung cancer patients, the study set lung tumor tissue side by side with matched distant non-tumor lung tissue. For each patient, one tumor sample and one normal lung sample were taken, giving a few dozen paired specimens that underwent TCRbeta CDR3 sequencing.

The germline V gene (reference sequence) sets CDR1 to WNHNN and CDR2 to SYGVQD. V loses 3 bases of germline sequence and J loses 2 bases, and the interval between the two ends is 15 bases. There are 16 amino acids in the CDR3, from cysteine to phenylalanine inclusive. The entry retains the CDR3 DNA only, 48 bases that are in frame from base 1. This clonotype showed up just a few times. The antigen this receptor binds is unknown. The input lacks base qualities; no much larger clone sits a single base away. RNA was isolated from bulk, unsorted tissue, and RNA quality was assessed with a NanoDrop ND-1000 and an Agilent 2100. The donors were newly diagnosed lung cancer patients admitted for thoracic surgery in China from August to November 2014 who had not received prior chemotherapy. The study excluded patients who had received radiotherapy or chemotherapy before or who had another cancer at the same time. Surgical tissue pieces of roughly 1-2.2 cm3 were preserved in RNAlater solution and were kept at -80 degrees C until use.

Overall results and qualifications from the work: Significantly higher TCR diversity was found in younger patients, and higher tumor TCR diversity was associated with shorter overall and disease-free survival. Peripheral blood was not sequenced, so blood TCRbeta repertoires in these lung cancer patients were not examined. Only about 15 patients were in the cohort, and the authors stated that larger samples and more detailed clinical data are needed. The sequencing platform is not named in the methods, and unique molecular identifiers are not mentioned. The top 100 clones accounted for a significantly larger cumulative portion of the repertoire in normal lung than in tumor tissue. Tumor tissue showed significantly greater TCR diversity (inverse Simpson) than normal lung tissue (about 400 vs 150, P = 0.0075, Mann-Whitney U test).

Library preparation was by multiplex PCR. Instrument used: Illumina HiSeq 2500. Following protocols modified from ARM-PCR, the researchers constructed TCRbeta libraries through three rounds of nested PCR with primers (Table S4). Before sequencing, PCR products of 200-500 bp were excised from the gel and purified with the QIAquick gel extraction kit. The original pipeline was this. Trimmomatic was used to clean the reads, FLASH merged the cleaned reads into complete CDR3 sequences, and MiTCR assigned the sequences to V(D)J germline segments. Clonal diversity was computed as the inverse Simpson's index with VDJtools. A read counted as productive if the sequence was in-frame and lacked a premature stop codon. TCRdb trimmed the raw reads at Q25, called clones with MiXCR and kept productive beta chains. For every CDR3 protein sequence, its rows merge into one entry that carries the most common genes and DNA. TCRdb's processing, not the authors', yielded these V and J calls. Present in this sample are about 90,000 distinct CDR3 sequences, 61% of which were seen just once. Of the sample, about 15% falls within the top ten clones.

This receptor chain uses TRBV10-1 and TRBJ2-3, with no D gene named confidently. The specimen sequenced was lung tumor tissue. The TCR comes from a man in his sixties or seventies with non-small cell lung cancer. The CDR3 here reads CASSEGGKGFTDTQYF. Here is the DNA: TGCGCCAGCAGTGAAGGCGGAAAGGGATTCACAGATACGCAGTATTTT.